This T cell receptor beta chain appears in the sequencing data of a study of cytomegalovirus exposure and HLA in healthy donors. This clone has a single count. Its specificity is not known. Whole-study results and caveats: For most TCR sequences rarity was the rule, although some public TCRs occurred in many donors. Some V segments, TRBV6-2 and TRBV6-3 among them, were indistinguishable and were therefore excluded. Presence/absence analyses assumed roughly uniform sequencing depth across donors. A list of 150 to 200 TCR beta chains associated with cytomegalovirus was given.

The CDR3 runs 14 residues. Germline CDR1 is MNHEY and CDR2 is SMNVEV (reference sequence). V lost 3 bases, J lost 1 base, and 7 bases lay in between. The PCR was carried out with 60 Vbeta primers and 13 Jbeta primers. Generated by immunoSEQ multiplex PCR, the TCRdb table keeps only in-frame clones and is missing some. The repertoire consists of roughly 90,000 clones, with roughly 80% occurring once and the leading ten covering about 4.6%. This sequence joins TRBV27 and TRBJ1-5; D might be TRBD1 (6 bases). This clonotype originated in a woman aged 40 to 55 in good health and CMV-seropositive. Sequenced material: PBMCs. The CDR3 sequence is CASSFRGSNQPQHF. The CDR3 DNA sequence: TGTGCCAGCAGTTTTAGGGGGAGCAATCAGCCCCAGCATTTT.